A single T cell receptor beta chain is shown here with its context. Its binding antigen is unknown. Per-nucleotide qualities are absent, and no much larger clonotype sits a single base away. The germline V gene encodes CDR1 ENHRY and CDR2 SYGVKD. Trimming takes 10 bases off V and 6 bases off J; junction bases not matched to a gene: 9. Counted from cysteine to phenylalanine, this CDR3 has 14 amino acids. Here the CDR3 DNA is all that survives: 42 bases in frame from base 1. The data derive from a study of PD-L1 blockade in urothelial cancer (dated by TCRdb to 2017 to 2019). Regarding the complete study: All patients started therapy in the mid-2010s and received atezolizumab 1,200 mg intravenously every 3 weeks. An ECOG performance status of 0 or 1 was recorded for the patients, and 0 to 3 prior chemotherapy regimens had been received by the patients. Blood samples gave median yields of around 140,000 T cells and over 80,000 unique TCRs, along with a median clonality of 0.080. Pretreatment tumor samples, along with matched peripheral blood serially collected before and after atezolizumab treatment, were subjected to TCR sequencing. Over 28 patients had pretreatment blood TCR-seq, about 24 had at least one posttreatment blood collection, and about 24 had tumor TCR-seq. Nine patients achieved durable clinical benefit and about 22 did not. An exploratory multi-omic analysis was conducted of the somatic, immune and clinical correlates of response to PD-L1 blockade with atezolizumab in urothelial cancer. Whole exome sequencing and RNA sequencing of pretreatment tumors were performed alongside TCR sequencing in the same patients. Blood samples were analyzed at two time points: 3 weeks after treatment start (second dose) and 6 weeks after treatment start. Durable clinical benefit was defined as progression-free survival longer than 6 months, and TCR features were also tested against progression-free and overall survival. About 90% of the roughly 29 patients were identified as males with urothelial cancer of bladder origin, and a prior smoking history was reported by 18 of 29 patients. What the work shows at the level of the full study, not this receptor alone: Patients with durable benefit showed greater expansion of tumor-associated TCR clones in peripheral blood 3 weeks after starting treatment (n of about 20, p = 0.022). Improved progression-free and overall survival was associated with having pretreatment peripheral blood TCR clonality below the median. Because the sample size was small (n of about 29) and many of the analyses were exploratory, the results are meant to be hypothesis-generating.

Synthetic TCR analog templates were spiked into each PCR so that absolute template abundance could be estimated from read counts. The immunoSEQ assay used bias-controlled V and J gene primers to amplify TCRbeta CDR3 regions from genomic DNA. Rearranged TCRbeta segments were sequenced at approximately 20X coverage. Concerning the study's data processing: Sequencing errors were corrected by clustering and CDR3s were annotated against IMGT to assign V, D and J genes. Out-of-frame and stop-codon sequences were excluded, and only productive TCRbeta rearrangements were used in downstream analyses. Clonality was calculated as one minus the Shannon entropy normalized by the log of the number of unique productive sequences. Clones differing between time points or between blood and tumor were identified using Fisher's exact test with Benjamini-Hochberg correction, with an adjusted p below 0.01 applied as the threshold. Not all clones reach the TCRdb copy of this immuneACCESS table, which keeps in-frame sequences only. Checked studies attribute under half of the gap to unresolved V genes and leave the rest unexplained. Clonal size and the V and J genes are those of that table, whereas D and trimming came from the DNA. The table for this sample lists more than 45,000 clones; more than 70% of them were counted only once. Jointly, the top ten make up around 4.2% of the sample.

A cohort of 25 to 35 patients with locally advanced or metastatic urothelial carcinoma, treated at Memorial Sloan Kettering on a trial protocol, was included. Peripheral blood mononuclear cells were collected pretreatment and during treatment, with between 1 and 8 total time points obtained per patient. The Qiagen DNeasy Blood extraction kit was used to purify genomic DNA from total PBMCs and tumor samples. Collected pretreatment and during treatment, PBMCs were isolated and stored as previously described. This specimen consisted of PBMCs, obtained around atezolizumab (anti-PD-L1) treatment. The V and J segments used are TRBV10-3 and TRBJ2-3; TRBD2 agrees with 11 junctional bases. This TCR was sampled from an elderly man with urothelial cancer. For the CDR3, the sequence is CATTLAGVADTQYF. The sequenced DNA is TGTGCCACCACACTAGCGGGAGTGGCCGATACGCAGTATTTT.